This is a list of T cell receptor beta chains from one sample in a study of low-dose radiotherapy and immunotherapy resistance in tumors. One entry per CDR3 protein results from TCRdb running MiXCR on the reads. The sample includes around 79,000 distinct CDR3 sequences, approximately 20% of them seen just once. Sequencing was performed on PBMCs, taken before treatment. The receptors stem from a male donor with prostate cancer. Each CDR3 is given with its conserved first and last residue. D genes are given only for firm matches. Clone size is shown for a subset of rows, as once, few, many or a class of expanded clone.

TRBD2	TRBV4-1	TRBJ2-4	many	CASSQEASGRFNIQYF	TGCGCCAGCAGCCAAGAGGCTAGCGGGAGATTTAACATTCAGTACTTC
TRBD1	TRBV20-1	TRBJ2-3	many	CSAGAEDRGQFTDTQYF	TGCAGTGCTGGAGCAGAGGACAGGGGGCAATTCACAGATACGCAGTATTTT
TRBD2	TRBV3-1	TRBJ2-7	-	CASSVRGGLYEQYF	TGTGCCAGCAGCGTGCGGGGGGGCCTCTACGAGCAGTACTTC
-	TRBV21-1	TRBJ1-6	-	CASSKFGRQGPLLNSPLHF	TGTGCCAGCAGCAAATTCGGCCGACAGGGGCCCCTCCTTAATTCACCCCTCCACTTT
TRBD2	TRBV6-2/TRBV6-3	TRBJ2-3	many	CASSRAGNTDTQYF	TGTGCCAGCTCTCGAGCGGGGAACACAGATACGCAGTATTTT
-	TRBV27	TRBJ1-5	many	CASSDLHQPQHF	TGTGCCAGCAGTGACTTACATCAGCCCCAGCATTTT
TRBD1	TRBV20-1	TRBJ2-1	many	CSARPTGGAPYNEQFF	TGCAGTGCTAGACCGACAGGGGGCGCCCCCTACAATGAGCAGTTCTTC
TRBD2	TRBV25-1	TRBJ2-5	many	CASSGLAGVQETQYF	TGTGCCAGCAGTGGGCTAGCGGGGGTCCAAGAGACCCAGTACTTC
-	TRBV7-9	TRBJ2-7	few	CASRSGVSYEQYF	TGTGCCAGCAGGTCGGGGGTGTCCTACGAGCAGTACTTC
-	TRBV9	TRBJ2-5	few	CASSVGTGEQETQYF	TGTGCCAGCAGCGTGGGAACAGGAGAACAAGAGACCCAGTACTTC
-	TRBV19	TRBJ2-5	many	CASSMSLQETQYF	TGTGCCAGTAGTATGAGCCTACAAGAGACCCAGTACTTC
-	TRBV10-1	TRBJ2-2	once	CASSDLGDTGELFFFF	-
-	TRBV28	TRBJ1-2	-	CASSLPPGNKVDYGYTF	TGTGCCAGCAGTTTACCCCCAGGGAATAAGGTCGACTATGGCTACACCTTC
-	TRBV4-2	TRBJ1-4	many	CASSQVSYSATNEKLFF	TGTGCCAGCAGCCAAGTCTCGTACAGTGCAACTAATGAAAAACTGTTTTTT
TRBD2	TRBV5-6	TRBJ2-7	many	CASSLASGGLTSEQYF	TGTGCCAGCAGCTTGGCCAGCGGGGGGCTTACGTCCGAGCAGTACTTC
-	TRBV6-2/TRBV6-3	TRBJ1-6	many	CASSRTGTWVSPLHF	TGTGCCAGCAGCAGAACAGGGACTTGGGTTTCACCCCTCCACTTT
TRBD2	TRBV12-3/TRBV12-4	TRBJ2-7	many	CASRAGGGASYEQYF	TGTGCCAGCAGGGCTGGGGGAGGGGCCTCCTACGAGCAGTACTTC
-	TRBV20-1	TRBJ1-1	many	CSARDLGGMTEAFF	TGCAGTGCTAGAGATCTCGGGGGCATGACTGAAGCTTTCTTT
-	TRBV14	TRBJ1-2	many	CASSTQDRSSYGYTF	TGTGCCAGCAGCACCCAAGACAGGAGTAGCTATGGCTACACCTTC
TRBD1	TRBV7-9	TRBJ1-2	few	CASSQTGSGYTF	TGTGCCAGCAGCCAGACAGGGTCTGGCTACACCTTC
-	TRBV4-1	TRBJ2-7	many	CASSQIGRNPYEQYF	TGCGCCAGCAGCCAAATCGGCAGAAACCCCTACGAGCAGTACTTC
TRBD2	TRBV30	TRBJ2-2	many	CAWSVQASGRSNTGELFF	TGTGCCTGGAGTGTACAGGCTAGCGGGAGGTCGAACACCGGGGAGCTGTTTTTT
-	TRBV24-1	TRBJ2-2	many	CATSDLRVRGGVDTGELFF	TGTGCCACCAGTGATCTTCGTGTCAGGGGAGGAGTGGACACCGGGGAGCTGTTTTTT
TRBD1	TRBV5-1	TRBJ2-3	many	CASSPGTAPETDTQYF	TGCGCCAGCAGCCCCGGGACAGCCCCGGAGACAGATACGCAGTATTTT
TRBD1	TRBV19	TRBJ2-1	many	CASSTGQGRNNEQFF	TGTGCCAGTAGTACGGGACAGGGGCGGAACAATGAGCAGTTCTTC
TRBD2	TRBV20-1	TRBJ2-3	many	CSAREASGGTDTQYF	TGCAGTGCTAGAGAGGCTAGCGGGGGCACAGATACGCAGTATTTT
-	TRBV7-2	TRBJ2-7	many	CASSPTEDYEQYF	TGTGCCAGCAGCCCTACAGAGGACTACGAGCAGTACTTC
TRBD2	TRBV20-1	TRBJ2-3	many	CSGAGGRTDTQYF	TGCAGTGGAGCGGGGGGGCGAACAGATACGCAGTATTTT
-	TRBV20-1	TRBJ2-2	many	CSAPSGGGELFF	TGCAGTGCCCCTTCGGGTGGTGGGGAGCTGTTTTTT
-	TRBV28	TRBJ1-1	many	CASSFMGGANTEAFF	TGTGCCAGCAGTTTTATGGGGGGAGCGAACACTGAAGCTTTCTTT
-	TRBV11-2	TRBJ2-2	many	CASSLGGTPYGELFF	TGTGCCAGCAGCTTAGGTGGGACCCCATACGGGGAGCTGTTTTTT
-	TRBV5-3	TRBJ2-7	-	CASSPARRPYEQYF	TGTGCCAGCAGCCCGGCCCGGCGGCCGTACGAGCAGTACTTC
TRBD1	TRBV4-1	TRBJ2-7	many	CASSRTVDRPNYEQYF	TGCGCCAGCAGCCGGACAGTGGACAGGCCAAACTACGAGCAGTACTTC
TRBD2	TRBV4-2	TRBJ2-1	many	CASSQDRRGADEQFF	TGTGCCAGCAGCCAAGACCGGCGGGGGGCCGATGAGCAGTTCTTC
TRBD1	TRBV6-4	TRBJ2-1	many	CASSGPGTGRHEQFF	TGTGCCAGCAGTGGCCCCGGGACAGGGAGGCATGAGCAGTTCTTC
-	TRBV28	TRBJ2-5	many	CASSWRETQYF	TGTGCCAGCAGTTGGCGGGAGACCCAGTACTTC
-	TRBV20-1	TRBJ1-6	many	CSARSRGGNSPLHF	TGCAGTGCTAGATCGAGGGGTGGGAATTCACCCCTCCACTTT
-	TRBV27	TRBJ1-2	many	CASSRTFTGQSLGYTF	TGTGCCAGCAGTCGGACCTTCACCGGCCAGTCTCTTGGCTACACCTTC
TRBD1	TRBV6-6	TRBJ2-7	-	CASSYNRDRVGEQYF	TGTGCCAGCAGTTACAACCGGGACAGGGTCGGTGAGCAGTACTTC
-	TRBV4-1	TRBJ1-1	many	CASSQERRGGDTEAFF	TGCGCCAGCAGCCAAGAAAGGCGGGGAGGCGACACTGAAGCTTTCTTT
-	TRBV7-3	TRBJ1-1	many	CASSLTLTVRGTEAFF	TGTGCCAGCAGCTTAACTTTAACTGTTCGGGGGACTGAAGCTTTCTTT
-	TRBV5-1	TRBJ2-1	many	CASSPGTAMRSYNEQFF	TGCGCCAGCAGCCCGGGGACTGCAATGCGCTCCTACAATGAGCAGTTCTTC
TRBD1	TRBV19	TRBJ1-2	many	CASSTTGSGDYGYTF	TGTGCCAGTAGTACGACAGGGAGCGGTGACTATGGCTACACCTTC
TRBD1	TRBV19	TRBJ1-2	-	CASTDRAPFPYGYTF	TGTGCCAGTACCGACAGGGCGCCGTTTCCCTATGGCTACACCTTC
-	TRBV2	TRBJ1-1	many	CASSVNRDTEAFF	TGTGCCAGCAGTGTTAACAGGGACACTGAAGCTTTCTTT
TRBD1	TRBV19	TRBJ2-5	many	CASSSSRTGSRETQYF	TGTGCCAGTAGTTCCTCTCGGACAGGGAGTAGGGAGACCCAGTACTTC
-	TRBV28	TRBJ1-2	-	CASTPPTENYYGYTF	TGTGCCAGCACCCCCCCGACGGAAAATTACTATGGCTACACCTTC
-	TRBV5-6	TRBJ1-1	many	CASSPGVPGPARDAFF	TGTGCCAGCAGCCCGGGGGTGCCCGGGCCAGCTCGTGATGCTTTCTTT
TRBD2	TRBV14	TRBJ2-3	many	CASSHRSGGSTDTQYF	TGTGCCAGCAGCCACCGCTCGGGGGGTTCCACAGATACGCAGTATTTT
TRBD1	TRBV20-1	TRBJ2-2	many	CSARGAGGLFF	TGCAGTGCTAGAGGGGCAGGGGGGCTGTTTTTT
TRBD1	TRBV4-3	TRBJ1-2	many	CASSRTGTGDYGYTF	TGCGCCAGCAGCCGAACCGGGACAGGGGACTATGGCTACACCTTC
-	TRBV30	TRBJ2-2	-	CAWSREGMGTGELFF	TGTGCCTGGAGTAGAGAGGGAATGGGCACCGGGGAGCTGTTTTTT
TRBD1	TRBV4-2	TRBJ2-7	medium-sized	CASGGQGGEQYF	TGTGCCAGCGGGGGACAGGGTGGCGAGCAGTACTTC
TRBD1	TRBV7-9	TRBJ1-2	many	CASSFARTGEGYTF	TGTGCCAGCAGCTTTGCTCGGACAGGGGAAGGCTACACCTTC
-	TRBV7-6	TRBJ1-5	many	CASSLSGKIRQRRFSNQPQHF	TGTGCCAGCAGCTTATCGGGGAAAATAAGGCAGCGCCGTTTTAGCAATCAGCCCCAGCATTTT